These T cell receptor beta chains were read from a single sample in a study of Graves' ophthalmopathy and Graves' hyperthyroidism. TCRdb used MiXCR to reprocess the multiplex PCR reads, holding one entry per CDR3 protein. The sample has over a million distinct CDR3 sequences; about 38% are singletons. Input material: peripheral blood or thyroid tissue (not recorded which). These receptors all stem from an adult man with Graves' hyperthyroidism. CDR3s include the opening cysteine and the closing phenylalanine or tryptophan.

V gene,CDR3 protein
TRBV4-1,CASSQASFMLGNTIYF
TRBV29-1,CSAMGDEQYF
TRBV20-1,CSAPRPLAGGSEQYF
TRBV6-5,CASSYPSSGAYTEAFF
TRBV9,CASSSGGLARPQHF
TRBV9,CASSQLQGGGNTIYF
TRBV5-6,CASSLGQGWIQETQYF
TRBV2,CASSLWAGQARQPQHF
TRBV12-3/TRBV12-4,CASSESGEVDQPQHF
TRBV29-1,CSAAGWTGMILRELFF
TRBV2,CASSESGILGQPQHF
TRBV9,CASSAGANPYGQYF
TRBV10-3,CASSFRQGVPSREQYF
TRBV29-1,CSVEESFRQGPQYF
TRBV25-1,CASGSSGETQYF
TRBV7-2,CASSLVGTDLNSPLHF
TRBV4-1,CASSQEPNRGTGELFF
TRBV6-6,CASRKDPGTVRSFF
TRBV7-2,CASSPQLAVSNTEAFF
TRBV25-1,CASSQRDSGTEAFF
TRBV3-1,CASSQVGAQPQHF
TRBV27,CASSFTGSSGNTIYF
TRBV7-2,CASSSKGGGFFGNTIYF
TRBV19,CASMGSPNTEAFF
TRBV7-3,CASSLIPAGELFF
TRBV6-5,CASSYDRTYEHYF
TRBV25-1,CASSDGSGTATEAFF
TRBV5-1,CASRGTSFQETQYF
TRBV5-8,CASSLSPQTDEAFF
TRBV5-1,CASSLMTDYEQYF
TRBV5-1,CASSTQGADTGELFF
TRBV19,CASSPQTHQPQHF
TRBV20-1,CRRTGGETQYF
TRBV4-1,CASSHRTLREETQYF
TRBV24-1,CATSDRGETQYF
TRBV4-2,CASSQDPGGDYGYTF
TRBV6-6,CASSPLQGVAEAFF
TRBV7-3,CASSKGTGVNPPLHF
TRBV7-9,CASSPQGHEQYF
TRBV5-1,CASSLARDRPWAQYF
TRBV12-3/TRBV12-4,CASSPGGGWQETQYF
TRBV20-1,CSATATGGAYGYTF
TRBV10-3,CASRDGQYEQYF
TRBV2,CASSGLQGLYTGELFF
TRBV7-3,CASSLGSGGAPGELFF